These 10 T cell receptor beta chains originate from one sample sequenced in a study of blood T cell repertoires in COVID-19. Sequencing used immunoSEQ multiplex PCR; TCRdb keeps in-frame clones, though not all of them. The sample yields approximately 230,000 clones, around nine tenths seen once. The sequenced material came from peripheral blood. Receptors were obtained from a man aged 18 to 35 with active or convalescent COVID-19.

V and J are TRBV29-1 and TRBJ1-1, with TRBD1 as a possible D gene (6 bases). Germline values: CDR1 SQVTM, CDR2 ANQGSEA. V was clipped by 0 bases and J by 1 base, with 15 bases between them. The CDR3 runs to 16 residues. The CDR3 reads CSVEDRGGLRNTEAFF. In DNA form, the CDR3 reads TGCAGCGTTGAAGATCGCGGGGGGCTTAGGAACACTGAAGCTTTCTTT.

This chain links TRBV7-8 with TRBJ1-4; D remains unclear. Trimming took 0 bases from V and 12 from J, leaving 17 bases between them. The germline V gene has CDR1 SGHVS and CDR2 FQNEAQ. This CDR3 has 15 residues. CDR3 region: CASSLALSRSGQLFF. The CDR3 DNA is TGTGCCAGCAGCTTAGCCCTTTCAAGAAGTGGGCAACTGTTTTTT.

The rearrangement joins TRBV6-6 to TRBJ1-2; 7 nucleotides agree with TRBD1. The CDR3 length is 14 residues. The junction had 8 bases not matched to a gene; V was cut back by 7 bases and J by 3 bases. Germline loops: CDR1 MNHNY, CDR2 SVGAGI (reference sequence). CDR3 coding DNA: TGTGCCAGCACTGGGGGGACAGTGGACTATGGCTACACCTTC. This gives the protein CASTGGTVDYGYTF.

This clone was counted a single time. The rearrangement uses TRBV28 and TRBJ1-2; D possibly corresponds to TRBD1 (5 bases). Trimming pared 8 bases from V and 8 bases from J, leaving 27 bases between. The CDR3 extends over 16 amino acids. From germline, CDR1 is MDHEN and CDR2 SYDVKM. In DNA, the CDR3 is TGTGCCAGCCTTTCAGGGCAGCAGTTTTCTCTGCAAGGCTACACCTTC. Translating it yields CASLSGQQFSLQGYTF.

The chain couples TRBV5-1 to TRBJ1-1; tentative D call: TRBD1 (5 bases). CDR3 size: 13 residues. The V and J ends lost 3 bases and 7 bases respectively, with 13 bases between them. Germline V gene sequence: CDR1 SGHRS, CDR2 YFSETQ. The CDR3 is CASSYTTGDEAFF. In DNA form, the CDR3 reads TGCGCCAGCAGCTACACTACAGGAGATGAAGCTTTCTTT.

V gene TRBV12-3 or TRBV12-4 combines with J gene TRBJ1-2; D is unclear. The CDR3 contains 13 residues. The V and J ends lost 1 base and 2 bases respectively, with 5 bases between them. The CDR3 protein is CASSLVPNYGYTF. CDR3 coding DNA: TGTGCCAGCAGTTTAGTCCCGAACTATGGCTACACCTTC.

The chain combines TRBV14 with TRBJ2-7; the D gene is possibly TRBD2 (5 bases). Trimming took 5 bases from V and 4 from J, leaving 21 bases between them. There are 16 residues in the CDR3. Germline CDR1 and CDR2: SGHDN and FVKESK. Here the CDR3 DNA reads TGTGCCAGCAGCGTTAAGCACGGAGGTCTCCTTTACGAGCAGTACTTC. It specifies CASSVKHGGLLYEQYF.

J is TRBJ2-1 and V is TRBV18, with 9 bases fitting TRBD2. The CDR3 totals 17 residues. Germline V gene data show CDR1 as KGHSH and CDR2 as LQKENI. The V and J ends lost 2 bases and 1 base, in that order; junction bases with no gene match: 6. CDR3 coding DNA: TGTGCCAGCTCACCATTGCCTAGCGGGATGTCCTACAATGAGCAGTTCTTC. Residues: CASSPLPSGMSYNEQFF.

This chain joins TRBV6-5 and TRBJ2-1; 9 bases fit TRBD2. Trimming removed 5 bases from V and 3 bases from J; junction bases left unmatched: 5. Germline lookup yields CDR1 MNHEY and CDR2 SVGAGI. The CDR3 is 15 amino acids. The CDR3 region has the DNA TGTGCCAGCAGTCCAAGCGGGGGGAACTACAATGAGCAGTTCTTC. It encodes CASSPSGGNYNEQFF.

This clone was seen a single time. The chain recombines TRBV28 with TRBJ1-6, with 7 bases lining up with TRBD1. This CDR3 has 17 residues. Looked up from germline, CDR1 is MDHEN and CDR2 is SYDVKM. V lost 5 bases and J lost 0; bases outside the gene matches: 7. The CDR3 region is CASSPGTASSYNSPLHF. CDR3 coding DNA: TGTGCCAGCAGTCCCGGGACAGCGAGCTCCTATAATTCACCCCTCCACTTT.